This T cell receptor beta chain comes out of a study of neurological immune-mediated disorders. Each TCR transcript was tagged with a 10-nucleotide random UMI during 5'RACE. TCRdb processed the 5' RACE reads anew with MiXCR; each CDR3 protein has one entry. The table records 35,000 to 45,000 distinct CDR3 sequences, less than 8.5% of them present only once. Volunteers from a blood bank in Maryland, USA, made up the healthy controls. The study built unsorted libraries from 2 million PBMCs kept at -80 C. This clonotype came up many times. The receptor was isolated from a middle-aged woman in good health. Sequencing was performed on PBMCs.

The CDR3 bases are TGTGCCAGCAGTTATCTAGCGGGGGGGAGCACAGATACGCAGTATTTT. It translates to CASSYLAGGSTDTQYF. The chain carries TRBV6-6 and TRBJ2-3, with 12 bases fitting TRBD2. This CDR3 spans 16 amino acids. Germline CDR1 MNHNY, CDR2 SVGAGI (reference sequence). The V segment lost 3 bases and the J segment 0 bases; nucleotides outside the gene matches: 1.